Listed here are 27 T cell receptor beta chains from one sample, sequenced in a study of CD8+CD57+ T cells in acquired aplastic anemia. Genomic DNA templated the TCR beta VDJ and CDR3 profiling. MiXCR, applied by TCRdb to the reads, yields one record per CDR3 protein. The sample contains 160,000 or so distinct CDR3 sequences, around 48% of which appear only once. Patients chosen for sequencing had shown CD8+CD57+ cell expansion by flow cytometry. The source material was sorted CD4+, CD8+, or CD8+CD57+ T cells (not recorded which) from PBMCs. These receptors originate from a human donor with aplastic anemia.

This clonotype has a count of ten or more. The chain uses TRBV7-3 and TRBJ2-1; D is unclear. This CDR3 region has 11 residues. Trimming cost V 6 bases and J 9 bases, with 9 bases left between them. Germline lookup yields CDR1 SGHTA and CDR2 FQGTGA. CDR3 loop: CASRERGEQFF. The CDR3 DNA reads as TGTGCCAGCAGGGAGCGAGGTGAGCAGTTCTTC.

This chain joins TRBV2 and TRBJ1-4; TRBD1 agrees at 7 bases. The V and J ends lost 6 bases and 6 bases, in that order; junction bases with no gene match: 7. CDR1 and CDR2 from the germline V gene are SNHLY and FYNNEI. This CDR3 is built from 14 residues. The DNA of the CDR3 is TGTGCCAGCAGAGAAAGGACAGGCTATGAAAAACTGTTTTTT. Encoded protein: CASRERTGYEKLFF.

This clonotype has ten or more counts. The chain uses TRBV6-4 and TRBJ2-1; D is perhaps TRBD2 (6 bases). From germline, CDR1 is MRHNA and CDR2 SNTAGT. The CDR3 runs to 15 residues. V was shortened by 2 bases and J by 1 base, with 9 bases between the two germline ends. CDR3 loop: CASSDGGLSYNEQFF. In DNA form, the CDR3 reads TGTGCCAGCAGTGACGGGGGGTTGTCCTACAATGAGCAGTTCTTC.

Turning to this clonotype: A much larger clone is a single base away; this may be a read error. The conserved phenylalanine or tryptophan normally closing the CDR3 is absent here, so this likely arose from a read error. The chain couples TRBV12-3 or TRBV12-4 to TRBJ1-1, with D possibly being TRBD1 (6 bases). Trimming took off 1 base at V and 1 base at J, with 7 bases between the two ends. The CDR3 covers 14 residues. The CDR3 sequence: CASSLEGGNTEAFL. CDR3 nucleotide sequence: TGTGCCAGCAGTTTAGAGGGGGGGAACACTGAAGCTTTCCTT.

The chain uses TRBV2 and TRBJ1-5; 7 bases align to TRBD1. CDR3 length: 14 amino acids. The germline V gene has CDR1 SNHLY and CDR2 FYNNEI. J lost 6 bases, V lost 3 bases, and 5 bases had no gene match. DNA of the CDR3: TGTGCCAGCAGTGATGACAGGGTATTTCAGCCCCAGCATTTT. This translates into CASSDDRVFQPQHF.

This chain uses TRBV19 with TRBJ1-1, with D unresolved. The germline V and J ends were trimmed by 0 bases and 0 bases, with 8 bases remaining between them. The germline V gene has CDR1 LNHDA and CDR2 SQIVND (reference sequence). The CDR3 runs 15 residues. Here the CDR3 DNA reads TGTGCCAGTAGTATAGATCCAATCATGAACACTGAAGCTTTCTTT. Amino acid sequence: CASSIDPIMNTEAFF.

This chain links TRBV29-1 with TRBJ1-2; D remains ambiguous. V lost 6 bases to trimming and J lost 0 bases, with 8 bases between them. Germline lookup yields CDR1 SQVTM and CDR2 ANQGSEA. The CDR3 has 12 residues. The CDR3 DNA follows: TGCAGCGTAGTAGCGTCTAACTATGGCTACACCTTC. It encodes CSVVASNYGYTF.

Ten or more counts support this clonotype. V usage is TRBV9 and J usage is TRBJ2-3, with D maybe TRBD1 (6 bases). Trimming cost V 0 bases and J 0 bases, with 8 bases left between them. CDR3 length equals 15 residues. The germline V gene encodes CDR1 SGDLS and CDR2 YYNGEE. The CDR3: CASSVGGHSTDTQYF. The CDR3 DNA reads as TGTGCCAGCAGCGTAGGGGGACACAGCACAGATACGCAGTATTTT.

The rearrangement links TRBV11-2 to TRBJ1-2, with D unresolved. The germline V gene encodes CDR1 SGHAT and CDR2 FQNNGV. The CDR3 has 13 amino acids. The V gene lost 3 bases and the J gene lost 8 bases, with 13 bases spanning the gap. This CDR3 is CASSLLEVDGYTF. For the CDR3, the DNA is TGTGCCAGCAGCTTGCTAGAGGTAGACGGCTACACCTTC.

This clonotype occurred many times. This chain links TRBV7-3 with TRBJ2-7; 14 nucleotides match TRBD2. The V segment lost 2 bases and the J segment 0 bases; nucleotides outside the gene matches: 9. The CDR3 totals 19 residues. Germline V gives CDR1 SGHTA, CDR2 FQGTGA. CDR3 in amino acids: CASSLSFPGTSGGSYEQYF. The DNA of the CDR3 is TGTGCCAGCAGCTTATCGTTCCCCGGGACTAGCGGGGGCTCCTACGAGCAGTACTTC.

V is TRBV27 and J is TRBJ1-5, with D perhaps TRBD1 (6 bases). Per the germline V gene, CDR1 is MNHEY and CDR2 is SMNVEV (reference sequence). The V end was cut by 6 bases, the J end by 6 bases, with 15 bases between. CDR3 length: 14 residues. The CDR3: CASSQSRGSQPQHF. The CDR3 nucleotides read TGTGCCAGCAGCCAAAGCAGGGGATCTCAGCCCCAGCATTTT.

V usage is TRBV6-5 and J usage is TRBJ2-1; D perhaps matches TRBD1 (6 bases). The germline V and J ends were trimmed by 5 bases and 7 bases, with 9 bases remaining between them. The CDR3 has 12 amino acids. The germline V gene encodes CDR1 MNHEY and CDR2 SVGAGI. CDR3 nucleotide sequence: TGTGCCAGCAGTGTTAGGGGGAATGAGCAGTTCTTC. Its protein product is CASSVRGNEQFF.

This clonotype was observed at least ten times. J is TRBJ1-4 and V is TRBV19; 7 bases agree with TRBD1. CDR3 length: 15 residues. In germline, CDR1 is LNHDA, CDR2 SQIVND (reference sequence). V trimming: 7 bases; J trimming: 0 bases; junction bases outside the gene matches: 5. This CDR3 is CASIGGGPTNEKLFF. The CDR3, as DNA: TGTGCCAGTATAGGAGGGGGCCCAACTAATGAAAAACTGTTTTTT.

This clonotype came up many times. The chain employs TRBV25-1 and TRBJ2-1; D may correspond to TRBD1 or TRBD2 (5 bases each). The CDR3 contains 13 residues. V lost 6 bases and J lost 9, with 15 bases in between. From germline, CDR1 is MGHDK and CDR2 SYGVNS. The CDR3 DNA is TGTGCCAGCAGACCCGGGACCAGCATTGAGCAGTTCTTC. Amino acids: CASRPGTSIEQFF. Full variable domain (remainder filled in from reference TRBV25-1 and TRBJ2-1): EADIYQTPRYLVIGTGKKITLECSQTMGHDKMYWYQQDPGMELHLIHYSYGVNSTEKGDLSSESTVSRIRTEHFPLTLESARPSHTSQYLCASRPGTSIEQFFGPGTRLTVL.

This clonotype was recorded at least ten times. This chain uses TRBV4-3 with TRBJ2-7, with D perhaps assigned TRBD1 or TRBD2 (5 bases each). The germline CDR1 and CDR2 sequences are LGHNA and YSLEER. This CDR3 is 13 amino acids long. Trimming stripped 4 bases from V and 4 bases from J, with 11 bases between. The CDR3 sequence is CASSPREGYEQYF. DNA of the CDR3: TGCGCCAGCAGCCCCAGAGAGGGGTACGAGCAGTACTTC.

This clonotype was observed once. CDR3 in amino acids: CASSYSPRHEQYF. CDR3 DNA: TGTGCCAGCAGTTACAGCCCTCGGCACGAGCAGTACTTC. The V gene is TRBV6-5, the J gene TRBJ2-7, with D unclear. The CDR3 spans 13 residues. Trimming removed 2 bases at V and 5 bases at J, with 10 bases between. Germline V gives CDR1 MNHEY, CDR2 SVGAGI.

The chain combines TRBV10-3 with TRBJ1-1; no clear D. Germline V CDR1 and CDR2: ENHRY, SYGVKD. CDR3 size: 15 residues. Trimming cost V 4 bases and J 0 bases, with 12 bases left between them. The CDR3 reads CAISGLGTMNTEAFF. The DNA of the CDR3 is TGTGCCATCAGTGGGTTGGGAACCATGAACACTGAAGCTTTCTTT.

The gene calls are TRBV2 and TRBJ2-6, with TRBD1 matching 7 bases. CDR1 SNHLY and CDR2 FYNNEI come from the germline V gene. Unmatched junction bases numbered 4, after V lost 7 bases and J lost 1 base. CDR3 length: 15 amino acids. CDR3 sequence (DNA): TGTGCCAGCAAAGGGGGCGCTTCTGGGGCCAACGTCCTGACTTTC. Translated: CASKGGASGANVLTF.

The V and J genes are TRBV20-1 and TRBJ2-7, with TRBD1 identical over 7 bases. The CDR3 has 15 residues. Per the germline V gene, CDR1 is DFQATT and CDR2 is SNEGSKA (reference sequence). V was clipped by 3 bases and J by 3 bases; unmatched bases: 11. CDR3 sequence reads: CSARKSGTEIYEQYF. The DNA for the CDR3 is TGCAGTGCTAGGAAGTCCGGGACAGAGATCTACGAGCAGTACTTC.

This clonotype is a singleton in its sample. This CDR3 fails to terminate in the conserved phenylalanine or tryptophan, so it likely reflects a read error. V gene TRBV3-1 combines with J gene TRBJ2-5; 11 nucleotides agree with TRBD2. There are 14 residues in the CDR3. The V gene end was trimmed by 4 bases and the J gene end by 3 bases; junction bases not matched to a gene: 1. From germline, CDR1 is LGHDT and CDR2 YNNKEL (reference sequence). This CDR3 reads CASSLSGREETQYS. DNA for the CDR3: TGTGCCAGCAGCCTTAGCGGGAGGGAAGAGACCCAGTACTCC.

This clonotype has more than one count but fewer than ten. The chain links TRBV30 to TRBJ2-7; D perhaps matches TRBD2 (6 bases). This CDR3 spans 16 amino acids. Germline V lookup: CDR1 GTSNPN, CDR2 SVGIG (reference sequence). Trimming stripped 0 bases from V and 6 bases from J, with 21 bases between. Here the CDR3 reads CAWSVRSGFRGVEQYF. CDR3 DNA: TGTGCCTGGAGTGTACGGTCGGGGTTTCGCGGGGTCGAGCAGTACTTC.

This clonotype was seen at least ten times. The chain employs TRBV24-1 and TRBJ2-7, with 8 nucleotides matching TRBD1. From germline, CDR1 is KGHDR and CDR2 SFDVKD. The trim removed 4 bases at V and 3 bases at J, leaving 10 bases unmatched. The CDR3 is 16 amino acids. The DNA for the CDR3 is TGTGCCACCAGTGACAGTCAGAGGACAGGGTTCTACGAGCAGTACTTC. This translates into CATSDSQRTGFYEQYF.

The J gene is TRBJ1-6, the V gene TRBV11-2; no definite D call. The CDR3 totals 16 residues. Deletions cut 4 bases from V and 3 bases from J, with 13 bases between. The germline gives CDR1 SGHAT, CDR2 FQNNGV. This CDR3 reads CASSSPSRIYNSPLHF. The CDR3 DNA reads TGTGCCAGCAGCTCCCCGTCGAGAATCTATAATTCACCCCTCCACTTT. The full variable domain, completed using reference TRBV11-2 and TRBJ1-6, is EAGVAQSPRYKIIEKRQSVAFWCNPISGHATLYWYQQILGQGPKLLIQFQNNGVVDDSQLPKDRFSAERLKGVDSTLKIQPAKLEDSAVYLCASSSPSRIYNSPLHFGNGTRLTVT.

The rearrangement uses TRBV29-1 and TRBJ1-2; no definite D call. The germline V and J ends were trimmed by 4 bases and 6 bases, with 9 bases remaining between them. The CDR3 is 11 amino acids. Germline V CDR1 and CDR2: SQVTM, ANQGSEA. The CDR3 loop reads CSVVNKDGYTF. CDR3 DNA sequence: TGCAGCGTTGTAAACAAAGATGGCTACACCTTC. Looking up the rest from reference TRBV29-1 and TRBJ1-2 gives the full variable domain: SAVISQKPSRDICQRGTSLTIQCQVDSQVTMMFWYRQQPGQSLTLIATANQGSEATYESGFVIDKFPISRPNLTFSTLTVSNMSPEDSSIYLCSVVNKDGYTFGSGTRLTVV.

This clonotype was detected ten times or more. The chain joins TRBV12-3 or TRBV12-4 to TRBJ2-7; the match to TRBD1 covers 9 bases. The CDR3 is 14 residues long. With V trimmed by 6 bases and J by 4 bases, 7 bases remained unmatched. Written as DNA, the CDR3 is TGTGCCAGCAGGGCCGGGACAGGGATTTACGAGCAGTACTTC. The encoded protein is CASRAGTGIYEQYF.

The chain combines TRBV7-9 with TRBJ2-7; 10 bases align to TRBD1. CDR1 and CDR2 (germline): SEHNR, FQNEAQ (reference sequence). V lost 5 bases, J lost 6 bases, and 7 bases stayed unmatched. The CDR3 length is 14 residues. The DNA of the CDR3 is TGTGCCAGCAGCCTGACAGGGGGCGCAGCCGAGCAGTACTTC. This sequence encodes CASSLTGGAAEQYF.

V is TRBV2 and J is TRBJ2-7; no clear D gene. V was trimmed by 10 bases and J by 6 bases, leaving 16 bases between them. Germline V gene sequence: CDR1 SNHLY, CDR2 FYNNEI. The CDR3 has 12 amino acids. The CDR3 DNA sequence: TGTGCCACAGGACCATTACTACGCGAGCAGTACTTC. This sequence encodes CATGPLLREQYF.